The clone carrying this TCR beta chain occurred once. What it binds is not known. CDR1 and CDR2 (germline): SGHAT, FQDESV (reference sequence). CDR3 length equals 16 residues. The ends were cut back, 5 bases at V and 5 bases at J, with 21 bases in the middle. Produced via immunoSEQ multiplex PCR; TCRdb's table is partial and in-frame only. Altogether about 35,000 clones are present, roughly four fifths being singletons, with the ten largest covering about 2.3%. The sample is drawn from a study of T cells in narcolepsy. Across the whole study: Patients with NT1 or NT2 and healthy control donors were enrolled.

Overall study findings and caveats: In some patient and control memory CD4+ samples, autoreactive clones were absent. Autoreactive HCRT-specific and TRIB2-specific clonotypes were marked in same-patient CSF-versus-blood CD4+ comparisons.

The chain employs TRBV11-1 and TRBJ1-2, with D possibly matching TRBD1 (5 bases). The clonotype comes from a human donor in good health. Sequencing input: memory (CD45RA-) CD4+ T cells from blood. CDR3 amino acids: CASSLQGTDRRYGYTF. CDR3 nucleotides: TGTGCCAGCAGCCTGCAAGGGACGGACCGTCGGTATGGCTACACCTTC.